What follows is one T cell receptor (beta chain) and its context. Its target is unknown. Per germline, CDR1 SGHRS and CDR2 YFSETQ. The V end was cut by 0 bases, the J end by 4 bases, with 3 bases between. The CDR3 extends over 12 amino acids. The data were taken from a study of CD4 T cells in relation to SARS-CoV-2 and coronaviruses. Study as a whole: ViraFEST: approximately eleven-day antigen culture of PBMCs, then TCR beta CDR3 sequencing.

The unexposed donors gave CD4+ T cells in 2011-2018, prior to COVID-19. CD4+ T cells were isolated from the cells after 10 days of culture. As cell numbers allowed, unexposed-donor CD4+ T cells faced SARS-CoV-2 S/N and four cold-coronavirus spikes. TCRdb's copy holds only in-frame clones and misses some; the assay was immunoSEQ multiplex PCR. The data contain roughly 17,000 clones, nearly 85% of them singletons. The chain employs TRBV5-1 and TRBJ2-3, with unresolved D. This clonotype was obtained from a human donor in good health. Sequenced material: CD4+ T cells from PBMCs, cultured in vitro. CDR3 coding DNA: TGCGCCAGCAGCTTGGTGCCAGATACGCAGTATTTT. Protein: CASSLVPDTQYF.